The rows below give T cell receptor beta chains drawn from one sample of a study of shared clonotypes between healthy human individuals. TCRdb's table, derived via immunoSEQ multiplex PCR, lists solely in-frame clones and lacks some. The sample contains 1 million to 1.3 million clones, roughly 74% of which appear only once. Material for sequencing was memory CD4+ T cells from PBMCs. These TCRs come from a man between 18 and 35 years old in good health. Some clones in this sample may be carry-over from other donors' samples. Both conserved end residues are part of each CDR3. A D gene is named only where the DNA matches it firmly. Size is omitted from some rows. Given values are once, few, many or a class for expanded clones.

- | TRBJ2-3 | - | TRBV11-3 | TGTGCCAGCAGCTTAGATCGGAGCACAGATACGCAGTATTTT | CASSLDRSTDTQYF
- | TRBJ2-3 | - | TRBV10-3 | TGTGCCATCAGTGATGGGTGGGTCAGGACCACAGATACGCAGTATTTT | CAISDGWVRTTDTQYF
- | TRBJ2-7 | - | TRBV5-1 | TGCGCCAGCAGCCCCGGAAGTCGCGAGCAGTACTTC | CASSPGSREQYF
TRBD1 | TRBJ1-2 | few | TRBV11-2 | TGTGCCAGCAGCTTACAGGGGGCCCCTTCCCCTTACAACTATGGCTACACCTTC | CASSLQGAPSPYNYGYTF
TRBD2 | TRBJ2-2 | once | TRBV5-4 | TGTGCCAGCAGCCGGACTAGCGGGAGGGCCGACGGGGAGCTGTTTTTT | CASSRTSGRADGELFF
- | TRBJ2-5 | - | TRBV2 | TGTGCTAGCTCTCGGGTCCTTAGATCGGCGGTACTTCAAGAGACCCAGTACTTC | CASSRVLRSAVLQETQYF
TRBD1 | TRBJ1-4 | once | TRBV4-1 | TGCGCCAGCAGCCAAGATGGCAGGGGGCTGGAAAAACTGTTTTTT | CASSQDGRGLEKLFF
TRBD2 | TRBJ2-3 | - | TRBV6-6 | TGTGCCAGCAGTTACCGTGGACTAGCAGATACGCAGTATTTT | CASSYRGLADTQYF
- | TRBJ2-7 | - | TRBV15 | TGTGCCACCAGCAGAGATCTTGGGGGGCTATCCCCTTTGTACGAGCAGTACTTC | CATSRDLGGLSPLYEQYF
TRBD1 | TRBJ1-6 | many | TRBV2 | TGTGCCAGCAGTGGCACAGGGGGAGGTAATTCACCCCTCCACTTT | CASSGTGGGNSPLHF
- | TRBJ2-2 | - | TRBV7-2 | TGTGCCAGCAGCCCCATCCTCACCGGGGAGCTGTTTTTT | CASSPILTGELFF
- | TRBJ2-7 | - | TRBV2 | TGTGCCAGCACCCTACCCAAGGGCTCCTACGAGCAGTACTTC | CASTLPKGSYEQYF
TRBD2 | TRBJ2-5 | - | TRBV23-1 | TGCGCCAGCAGTCACGGACTAGCGGGAGGAGAGACCCAGTACTTC | CASSHGLAGGETQYF
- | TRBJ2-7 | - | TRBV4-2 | TGTGCCAGCAGCCAAGTTCCAGGCTACGAGCAGTACTTC | CASSQVPGYEQYF
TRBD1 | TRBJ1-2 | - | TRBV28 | TGTGCCAGCAGCTCTACGGGACAGGGCCACTATGGCTACACCTTC | CASSSTGQGHYGYTF
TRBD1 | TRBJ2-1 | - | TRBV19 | TGTGCCAGTAGTATTCGACAGGGGGACAATGAGCAGTTCTTC | CASSIRQGDNEQFF
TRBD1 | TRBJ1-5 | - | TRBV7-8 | TGTGCCAGCAGCTGGGAGCAGGGGGCGAGTCAGCCCCAGCATTTT | CASSWEQGASQPQHF
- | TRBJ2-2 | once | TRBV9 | TGTGCCAGCGGGGGTAGCACCGGGGAGCTGTTTTTT | CASGGSTGELFF
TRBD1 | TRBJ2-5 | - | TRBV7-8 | TGTGCTTACGGGACAGGGATTGAAGAGACCCAGTACTTC | CAYGTGIEETQYF
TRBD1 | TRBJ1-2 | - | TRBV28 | TGTGCCAGCAGTTCAGGACAGGAATATGGCTACACCTTC | CASSSGQEYGYTF
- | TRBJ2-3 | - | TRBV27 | TGTGCCAGCAGTCTCTACAGGGCGGGTGGCACAGATACGCAGTATTTT | CASSLYRAGGTDTQYF
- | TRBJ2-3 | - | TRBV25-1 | TGTGCCAGCAGTGTTGGGATCAACTTGTATTTT | CASSVGINLYF
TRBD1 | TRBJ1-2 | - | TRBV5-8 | TGTGCCAGCAACTCCCCCACGGGACAGGGGGCTGGTGGCTACACCTTC | CASNSPTGQGAGGYTF
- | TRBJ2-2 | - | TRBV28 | TGTGCCAGCAGTTTGCCAGGGGTAAACACCGGGGAGCTGTTTTTT | CASSLPGVNTGELFF
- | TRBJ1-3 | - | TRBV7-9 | TGTGCCAGCCATCCAGGGGCAGGGATGAGCTCTGGAAACACCATATATTTT | CASHPGAGMSSGNTIYF
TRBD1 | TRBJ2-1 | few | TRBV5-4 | TGTGCCAGCAGCTCGGGGACAGGGGCCTACAATGGGCAGTTCTTC | CASSSGTGAYNGQFF
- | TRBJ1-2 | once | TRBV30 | TGTGCCTGGAGTGTACGCAGCGGCGGCTACACCTTC | CAWSVRSGGYTF
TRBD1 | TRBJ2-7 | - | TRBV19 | TGTGCCAGTAGTATAGCGTCCGGGACAGGGGACTACGAGCAGTACTTC | CASSIASGTGDYEQYF
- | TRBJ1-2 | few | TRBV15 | TGTGCCACCAGCAGAGATCGGTTTGGCTACACCTTC | CATSRDRFGYTF
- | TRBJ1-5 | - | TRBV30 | TGTGCCTGGAGTGGACAGGCCGACGCTCGGCCCCAGCATTTT | CAWSGQADARPQHF
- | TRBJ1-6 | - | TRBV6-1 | TGTGCCAGCAGTGAAGGTTTGGGTTCACCCCTCCACTTT | CASSEGLGSPLHF
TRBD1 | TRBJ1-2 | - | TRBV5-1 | TGCGCCAGCAGCGAGGGACAGCCATCTAACTATGGCTACACCTTC | CASSEGQPSNYGYTF
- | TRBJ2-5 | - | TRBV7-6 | TGTGCCAGCAGCTTAGGCGTGGGGGGAGAGACCCAGTACTTC | CASSLGVGGETQYF